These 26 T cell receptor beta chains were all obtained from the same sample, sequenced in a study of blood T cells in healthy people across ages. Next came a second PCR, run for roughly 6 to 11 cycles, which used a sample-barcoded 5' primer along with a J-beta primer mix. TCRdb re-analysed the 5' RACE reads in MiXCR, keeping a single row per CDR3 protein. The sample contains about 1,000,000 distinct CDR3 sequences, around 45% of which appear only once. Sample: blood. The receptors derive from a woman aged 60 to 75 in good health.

This CDR3 reads CAAIRGTTYEQYF. For the CDR3, the DNA is TGCGCCGCCATCCGGGGCACTACCTACGAGCAGTACTTC. V and J are TRBV10-2 and TRBJ2-5; TRBD1 or TRBD2 may be the D gene (5 bases each). TRBJ2-7 explains the end of the DNA better; the J call may be wrong. Germline values: CDR1 WSHSY, CDR2 SAAADI. The CDR3 runs to 13 residues.

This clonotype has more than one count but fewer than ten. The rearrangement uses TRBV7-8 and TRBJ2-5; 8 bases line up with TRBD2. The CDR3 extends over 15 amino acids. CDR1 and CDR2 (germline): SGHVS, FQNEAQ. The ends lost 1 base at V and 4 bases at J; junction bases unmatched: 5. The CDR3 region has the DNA TGTGCCAGCAGCTTAGAAGCCCTAGCGGGAGAGACCCAGTACTTC. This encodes CASSLEALAGETQYF.

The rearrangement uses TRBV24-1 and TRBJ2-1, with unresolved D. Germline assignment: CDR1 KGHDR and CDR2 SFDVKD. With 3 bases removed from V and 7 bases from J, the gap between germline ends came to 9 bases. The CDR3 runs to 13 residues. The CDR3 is CATSDPNVNEQFF. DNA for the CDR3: TGTGCCACCAGTGATCCTAACGTTAATGAGCAGTTCTTC.

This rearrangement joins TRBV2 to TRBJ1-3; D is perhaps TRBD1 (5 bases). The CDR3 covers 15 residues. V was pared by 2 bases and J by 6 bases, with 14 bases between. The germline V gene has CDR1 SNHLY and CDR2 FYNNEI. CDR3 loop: CASSEQGLFENTIYF. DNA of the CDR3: TGTGCCAGCAGTGAACAGGGTTTATTTGAAAACACCATATATTTT.

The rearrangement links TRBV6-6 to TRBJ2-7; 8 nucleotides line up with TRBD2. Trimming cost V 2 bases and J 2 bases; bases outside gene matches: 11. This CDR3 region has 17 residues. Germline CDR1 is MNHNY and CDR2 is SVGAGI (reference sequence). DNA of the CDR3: TGTGCCAGCAGTTACCTGCCCCCCGAGCGGGGGCCCTACGAGCAGTACTTC. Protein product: CASSYLPPERGPYEQYF.

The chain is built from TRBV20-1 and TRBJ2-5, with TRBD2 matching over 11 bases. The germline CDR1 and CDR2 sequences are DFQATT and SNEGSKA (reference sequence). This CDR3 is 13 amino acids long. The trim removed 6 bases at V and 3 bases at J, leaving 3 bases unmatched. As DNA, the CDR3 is TGCAGTGCCGCGGGACTAGCGGAAGAGACCCAGTACTTC. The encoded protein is CSAAGLAEETQYF.

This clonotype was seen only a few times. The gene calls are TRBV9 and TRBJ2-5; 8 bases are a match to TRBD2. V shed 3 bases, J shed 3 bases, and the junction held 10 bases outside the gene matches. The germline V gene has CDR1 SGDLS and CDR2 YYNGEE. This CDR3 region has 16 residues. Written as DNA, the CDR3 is TGTGCCAGCAGCGGACCGCCCCTAGCGGGCGAAGAGACCCAGTACTTC. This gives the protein CASSGPPLAGEETQYF.

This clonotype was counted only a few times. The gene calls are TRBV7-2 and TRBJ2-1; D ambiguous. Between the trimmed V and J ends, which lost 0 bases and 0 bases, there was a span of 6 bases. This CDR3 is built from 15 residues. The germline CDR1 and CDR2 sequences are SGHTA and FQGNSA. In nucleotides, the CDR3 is TGTGCCAGCAGCTTAGCGGACGGCTCCTACAATGAGCAGTTCTTC. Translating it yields CASSLADGSYNEQFF.

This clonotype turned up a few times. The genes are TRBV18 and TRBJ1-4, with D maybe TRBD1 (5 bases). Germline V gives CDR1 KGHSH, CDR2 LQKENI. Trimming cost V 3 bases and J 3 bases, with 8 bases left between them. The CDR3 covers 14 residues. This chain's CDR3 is CASSPAGSNEKLFF. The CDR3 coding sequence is TGTGCCAGCTCACCGGCAGGGTCTAATGAAAAACTGTTTTTT.

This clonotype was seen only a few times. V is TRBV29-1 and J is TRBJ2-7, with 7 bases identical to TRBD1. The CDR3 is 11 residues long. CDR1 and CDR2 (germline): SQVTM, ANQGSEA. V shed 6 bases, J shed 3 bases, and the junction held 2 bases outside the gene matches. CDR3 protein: CSVGQVYEQYF. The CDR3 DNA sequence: TGCAGCGTAGGACAGGTCTACGAGCAGTACTTC.

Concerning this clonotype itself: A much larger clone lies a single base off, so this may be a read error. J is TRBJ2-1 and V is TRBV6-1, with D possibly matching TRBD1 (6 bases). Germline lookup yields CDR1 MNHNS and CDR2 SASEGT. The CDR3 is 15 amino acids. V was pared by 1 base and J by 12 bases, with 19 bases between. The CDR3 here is CASSEENRVLFGQFF. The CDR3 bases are TGTGCCAGCAGTGAAGAAAACAGGGTGTTATTCGGGCAGTTCTTC.

CDR3: CAWSVRPDTQYF. The CDR3 coding sequence is TGTGCCTGGAGTGTACGCCCAGATACGCAGTATTTT. J is TRBJ2-3 and V is TRBV30, with D uncertain. Germline V gene lookup returns CDR1 GTSNPN and CDR2 SVGIG (reference sequence). There are 12 residues in the CDR3. V shed 0 bases and J shed 4 bases, with 5 bases lying between them.

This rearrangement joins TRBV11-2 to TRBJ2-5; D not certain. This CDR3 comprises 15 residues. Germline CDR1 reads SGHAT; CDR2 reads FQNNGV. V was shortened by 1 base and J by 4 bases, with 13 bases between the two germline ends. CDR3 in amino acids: CASSLGQAKGETQYF. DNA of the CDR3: TGTGCCAGCAGCTTAGGTCAGGCTAAGGGAGAGACCCAGTACTTC.

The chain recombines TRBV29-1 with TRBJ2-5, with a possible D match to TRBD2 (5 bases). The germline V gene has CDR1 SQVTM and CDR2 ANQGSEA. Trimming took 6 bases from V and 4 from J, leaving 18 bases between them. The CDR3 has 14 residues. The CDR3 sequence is CSVLLVAGVETQYF. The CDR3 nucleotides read TGCAGCGTACTCTTGGTGGCCGGGGTAGAGACCCAGTACTTC.

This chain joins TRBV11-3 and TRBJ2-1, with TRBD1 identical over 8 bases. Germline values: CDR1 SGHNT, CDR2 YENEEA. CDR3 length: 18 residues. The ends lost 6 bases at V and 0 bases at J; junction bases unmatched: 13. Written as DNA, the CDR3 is TGTGCCAGCAGAATGCAGGGGGCAGGGACTCGCTCCTACAATGAGCAGTTCTTC. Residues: CASRMQGAGTRSYNEQFF.

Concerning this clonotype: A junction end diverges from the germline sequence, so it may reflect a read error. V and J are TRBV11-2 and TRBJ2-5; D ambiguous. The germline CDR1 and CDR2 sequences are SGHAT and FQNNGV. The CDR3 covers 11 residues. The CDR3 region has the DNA TGCGCCAGCAGCCCAGACCATGAGCAGTACTTC. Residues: CASSPDHEQYF.

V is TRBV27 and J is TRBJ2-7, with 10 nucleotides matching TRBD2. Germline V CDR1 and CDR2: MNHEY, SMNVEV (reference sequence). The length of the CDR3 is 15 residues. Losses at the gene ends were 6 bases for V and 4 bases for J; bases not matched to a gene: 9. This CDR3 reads CASSKRAGGSYEQYF. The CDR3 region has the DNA TGTGCCAGCAGCAAAAGAGCGGGAGGGAGTTACGAGCAGTACTTC.

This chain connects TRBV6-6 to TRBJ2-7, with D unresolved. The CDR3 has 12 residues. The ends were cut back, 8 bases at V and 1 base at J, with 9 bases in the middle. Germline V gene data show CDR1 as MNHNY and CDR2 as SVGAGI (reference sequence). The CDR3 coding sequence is TGTGCCAGCCGGTCTGGATCCTACGAGCAGTACTTC. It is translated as CASRSGSYEQYF.

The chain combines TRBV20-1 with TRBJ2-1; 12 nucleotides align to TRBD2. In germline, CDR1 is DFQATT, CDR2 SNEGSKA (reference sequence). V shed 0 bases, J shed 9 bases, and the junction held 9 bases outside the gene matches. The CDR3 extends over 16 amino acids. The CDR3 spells CSARDSLAGGPGEQFF. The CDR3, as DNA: TGCAGTGCTAGAGACTCCCTAGCGGGAGGGCCGGGTGAGCAGTTCTTC.

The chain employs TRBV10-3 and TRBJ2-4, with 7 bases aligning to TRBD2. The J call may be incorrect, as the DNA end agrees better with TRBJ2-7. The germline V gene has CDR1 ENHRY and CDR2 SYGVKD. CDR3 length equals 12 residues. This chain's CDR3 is CAIGREGGEQYF. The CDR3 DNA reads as TGTGCCATCGGGAGGGAAGGAGGCGAGCAGTACTTC.

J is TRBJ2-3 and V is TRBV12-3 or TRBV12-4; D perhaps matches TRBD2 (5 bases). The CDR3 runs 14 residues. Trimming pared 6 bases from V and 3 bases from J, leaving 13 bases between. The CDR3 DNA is TGTGCCAGCAGAGAACTAGGAACGACAGATACGCAGTATTTT. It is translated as CASRELGTTDTQYF.

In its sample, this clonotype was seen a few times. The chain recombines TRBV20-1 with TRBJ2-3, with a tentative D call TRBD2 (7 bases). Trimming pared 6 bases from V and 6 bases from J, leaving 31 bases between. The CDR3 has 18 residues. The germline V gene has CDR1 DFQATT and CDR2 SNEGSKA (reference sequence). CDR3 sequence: CSAVRTAIQREILDTQYF. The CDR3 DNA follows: TGCAGTGCCGTCCGGACAGCGATCCAGCGGGAAATTCTCGATACGCAGTATTTT.

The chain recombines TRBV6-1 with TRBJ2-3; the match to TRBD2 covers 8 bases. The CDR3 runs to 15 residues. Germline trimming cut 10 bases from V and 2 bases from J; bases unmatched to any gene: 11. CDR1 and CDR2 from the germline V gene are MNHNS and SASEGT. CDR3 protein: CATGSELAVTDTQYF. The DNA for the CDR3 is TGTGCCACCGGATCTGAACTAGCGGTCACAGATACGCAGTATTTT.

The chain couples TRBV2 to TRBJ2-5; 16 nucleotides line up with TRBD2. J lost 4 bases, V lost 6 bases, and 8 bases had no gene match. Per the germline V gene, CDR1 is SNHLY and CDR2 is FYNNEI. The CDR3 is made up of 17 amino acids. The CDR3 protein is CASSGTSGRAGSETQYF. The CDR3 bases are TGTGCCAGCAGCGGGACTAGCGGGAGGGCCGGATCAGAGACCCAGTACTTC.

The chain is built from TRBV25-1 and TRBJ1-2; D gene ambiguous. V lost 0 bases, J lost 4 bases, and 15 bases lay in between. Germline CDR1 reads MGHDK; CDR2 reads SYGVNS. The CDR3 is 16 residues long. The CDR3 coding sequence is TGTGCCAGCAGTGAATATGCAGTAGCCCCTCTCTATGGCTACACCTTC. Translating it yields CASSEYAVAPLYGYTF.

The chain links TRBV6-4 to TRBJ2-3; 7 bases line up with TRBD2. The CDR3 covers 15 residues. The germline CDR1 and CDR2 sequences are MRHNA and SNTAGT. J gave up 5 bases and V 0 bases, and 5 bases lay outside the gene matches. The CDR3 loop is CASSDSGLGEDTQYF. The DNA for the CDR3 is TGTGCCAGCAGTGACTCTGGACTAGGGGAAGATACGCAGTATTTT.